A single sample gave rise to the 23 T cell receptor beta chains below, sequenced in a study of T cell changes during pregnancy in multiple sclerosis. Repertoires were generated with immunoSEQ multiplex PCR, while TCRdb's copy carries only in-frame clones and drops some. The data hold over 50,000 clones, with about 90% observed a single time. The sample in question was peripheral blood, obtained in the third trimester of pregnancy. All receptors come from a female donor in good health, enrolled as a control in a pregnancy study.

CDR3 nucleotides: TGTGCCACCTTGGACAGGAGCTCCTACGAGCAGTACTTC. This encodes CATLDRSSYEQYF. The chain employs TRBV28 and TRBJ2-7; 7 bases agree with TRBD1. The CDR3 spans 13 residues. Germline V gene data show CDR1 as MDHEN and CDR2 as SYDVKM. V lost 10 bases to trimming and J lost 0 bases; unmatched junction nucleotides: 6.

V usage is TRBV7-9 and J usage is TRBJ2-1; D gene uncertain. Looked up from germline, CDR1 is SEHNR and CDR2 is FQNEAQ (reference sequence). The CDR3 contains 15 residues. V dropped 1 base and J dropped 1 base, with 8 bases sitting between them. As DNA, the CDR3 is TGTGCCAGCAGCTTAGTGGGCTTGTCCTACAATGAGCAGTTCTTC. Amino acid sequence: CASSLVGLSYNEQFF.

The table lists this clone with a count of one. This rearrangement joins TRBV5-1 to TRBJ2-1, with 11 bases identical to TRBD2. Germline values: CDR1 SGHRS, CDR2 YFSETQ. The CDR3 contains 17 residues. Trimming removed 2 bases from V and 8 bases from J; junction bases left unmatched: 12. For the CDR3, the DNA is TGCGCCAGCAGCTTACCGAGACTAGCGGGGAATGAGGATGAGCAGTTCTTC. Protein sequence: CASSLPRLAGNEDEQFF.

This rearrangement joins TRBV27 to TRBJ1-1; tentative D call: TRBD1 (5 bases). This CDR3 comprises 15 residues. The V and J ends lost 6 bases and 0 bases respectively, with 14 bases between them. Germline CDR1 MNHEY, CDR2 SMNVEV (reference sequence). Here the CDR3 DNA reads TGTGCCAGCAGCCCCGGGGGATACATGAACACTGAAGCTTTCTTT. Translating gives CASSPGGYMNTEAFF.

The rearrangement uses TRBV2 and TRBJ2-5; 11 nucleotides align to TRBD2. Germline CDR1 and CDR2: SNHLY and FYNNEI. V lost 7 bases and J lost 5; bases outside the gene matches: 6. The CDR3 is made up of 14 amino acids. The CDR3: CASNLAGGMETQYF. CDR3 bases: TGTGCCAGCAACCTAGCGGGGGGTATGGAGACCCAGTACTTC.

This sequence joins TRBV11-2 and TRBJ2-7; TRBD1 might be the D (5 bases). V was clipped by 5 bases and J by 0 bases, with 14 bases between them. The CDR3 is 15 amino acids. Germline CDR1 reads SGHAT; CDR2 reads FQNNGV. The CDR3, as DNA: TGTGCCAGCAGCCCGGACATCCCCCACTCCTACGAGCAGTACTTC. Amino acids: CASSPDIPHSYEQYF.

The V and J genes are TRBV4-1 and TRBJ2-5; the match to TRBD2 covers 12 bases. CDR1 and CDR2 from the germline V gene are MGHRA and YSYEKL. Losses at the gene ends were 4 bases for V and 5 bases for J; bases not matched to a gene: 8. The CDR3 covers 16 residues. The CDR3 bases are TGCGCCAGCAGCCTAAGTGCTAGCGGGGGGGCGGAGACCCAGTACTTC. This sequence encodes CASSLSASGGAETQYF.

The chain uses TRBV9 and TRBJ2-5, with 9 bases fitting TRBD2. The CDR3 is made up of 16 amino acids. The J segment lost 5 bases and the V segment lost 4 bases, leaving 12 bases of the junction unmatched. Germline V gene sequence: CDR1 SGDLS, CDR2 YYNGEE. Here the CDR3 DNA reads TGTGCCAGCAGCCCGACGGGAGCGGGGGGCGGTGAGACCCAGTACTTC. Translation: CASSPTGAGGGETQYF.

This clone was detected a few times. The J gene is TRBJ2-7, the V gene TRBV30, with a tentative D call TRBD2 (5 bases). V was trimmed by 1 base and J by 7 bases, leaving 17 bases between them. There are 14 residues in the CDR3. Germline CDR1 reads GTSNPN; CDR2 reads SVGIG (reference sequence). Here the CDR3 reads CAWSAGKLTGEQYF. The CDR3 DNA follows: TGTGCCTGGAGTGCGGGGAAATTAACGGGGGAGCAGTACTTC.

The genes are TRBV4-3 and TRBJ2-1; 10 nucleotides align to TRBD2. The ends lost 0 bases at V and 5 bases at J; junction bases unmatched: 1. The CDR3 sequence is 15 residues long. Germline CDR1 is LGHNA and CDR2 is YSLEER. The CDR3 is CASSQELAGHNEQFF. The CDR3 DNA is TGCGCCAGCAGCCAAGAACTAGCGGGGCACAATGAGCAGTTCTTC.

The J gene is TRBJ1-5, the V gene TRBV4-2; D call uncertain. The CDR3 consists of 15 residues. Trimming removed 6 bases at V and 0 bases at J, with 12 bases between. The V gene's germline CDR1 is LGHNA and CDR2 YNFKEQ. The CDR3 DNA follows: TGTGCCAGCAGGAATCTACTGAGTAGCAATCAGCCCCAGCATTTT. It yields the protein CASRNLLSSNQPQHF.

The chain joins TRBV7-9 to TRBJ1-1, with D possibly TRBD1 on 5 matching bases. The CDR3 contains 15 residues. V dropped 1 base and J dropped 2 bases, with 11 bases sitting between them. Germline V lookup: CDR1 SEHNR, CDR2 FQNEAQ (reference sequence). CDR3 sequence reads: CASSLGGRTNTEAFF. The CDR3 DNA reads as TGTGCCAGCAGCTTAGGCGGCAGGACAAACACTGAAGCTTTCTTT. Based on the CDR3 plus reference TRBV7-9 and TRBJ1-1, the full variable domain is DTGVSQNPRHKITKRGQNVTFRCDPISEHNRLYWYRQTLGQGPEFLTYFQNEAQLEKSRLLSDRFSAERPKGSFSTLEIQRTEQGDSAMYLCASSLGGRTNTEAFFGQGTRLTVV.

This clone was recorded only once. J is TRBJ1-3 and V is TRBV7-9; TRBD1 matches at 7 bases. J was trimmed by 2 bases and V by 4 bases; bases with no gene match: 11. This CDR3 is built from 17 residues. Germline V lookup: CDR1 SEHNR, CDR2 FQNEAQ (reference sequence). The CDR3 DNA reads TGTGCCAGCAGCTGGCGCCGACAGGGATCTGCTGGAAACACCATATATTTT. Amino acids: CASSWRRQGSAGNTIYF.

The sample holds one count of this clone. V and J are TRBV7-8 and TRBJ1-1; 9 nucleotides align to TRBD1. CDR1 and CDR2 (germline): SGHVS, FQNEAQ. The CDR3 consists of 13 residues. V gave up 5 bases and J gave up 6 bases; unmatched junction bases: 4. CDR3 nucleotide sequence: TGTGCCAGCAGCAGACGACAGGGGGCTGAAGCTTTCTTT. Amino acids: CASSRRQGAEAFF.

For the CDR3, the DNA is TGCGCCAGCAGCCCTCGAAGGGGCGCCGGGGAGCTGTTTTTT. Amino acid sequence: CASSPRRGAGELFF. The chain is built from TRBV5-1 and TRBJ2-2; the D gene is possibly TRBD1 (5 bases). V lost 4 bases and J 6 bases, leaving 13 bases between the germline ends. Germline assignment: CDR1 SGHRS and CDR2 YFSETQ. CDR3 size: 14 residues.

The chain joins TRBV28 to TRBJ1-1; 9 bases are a match to TRBD1. Per germline, CDR1 MDHEN and CDR2 SYDVKM. The CDR3 is made up of 15 amino acids. V was clipped by 6 bases and J by 2 bases; unmatched bases: 7. CDR3: CASSFRGQGNTEAFF. Written as DNA, the CDR3 is TGTGCCAGCAGCTTCCGGGGACAGGGCAACACTGAAGCTTTCTTT.

The chain combines TRBV18 with TRBJ1-3, with 7 bases identical to TRBD1. Unmatched junction bases numbered 8, after V lost 6 bases and J lost 0 bases. Germline CDR1 and CDR2: KGHSH and LQKENI. This CDR3 has 16 residues. The CDR3 loop is CASSRTGPSSGNTIYF. DNA of the CDR3: TGTGCCAGCTCTCGGACAGGCCCGAGCTCTGGAAACACCATATATTTT.

CDR3 DNA sequence: TGTGCCAGAAGCATGACCACGAAAGGGGGCGGGATTGAAAAACTGTTTTTT. Translating gives CARSMTTKGGGIEKLFF. The genes are TRBV5-3 and TRBJ1-4, with TRBD1 identical over 7 bases. TRBV5-3 is labeled an ORF, and its function is uncertain. J lost 7 bases, V lost 4 bases, and 16 bases had no gene match. CDR3 length: 17 amino acids.

The chain recombines TRBV5-6 with TRBJ2-7, with D possibly matching TRBD1 (6 bases). The CDR3 runs to 14 residues. Per the germline V gene, CDR1 is SGHDT and CDR2 is YYEEEE. V dropped 4 bases and J dropped 0 bases, with 11 bases sitting between them. This CDR3 reads CASSIRDTSYEQYF. For the CDR3, the DNA is TGTGCCAGCAGCATCCGGGACACCTCCTACGAGCAGTACTTC. Looking up the rest from reference TRBV5-6 and TRBJ2-7 gives the full variable domain: DAGVTQSPTHLIKTRGQQVTLRCSPKSGHDTVSWYQQALGQGPQFIFQYYEEEERQRGNFPDRFSGHQFPNYSSELNVNALLLGDSALYLCASSIRDTSYEQYFGPGTRLTVT.

The rearrangement links TRBV4-2 to TRBJ1-2; TRBD1 is a possible D gene (6 bases). The CDR3 covers 12 residues. Trimming took 0 bases from V and 10 from J, leaving 9 bases between them. The V gene's germline CDR1 is LGHNA and CDR2 YNFKEQ. CDR3 sequence: CASSQEDSNYTF. DNA for the CDR3: TGTGCCAGCAGCCAAGAGGACAGTAACTACACCTTC.

The rearrangement joins TRBV14 to TRBJ2-3; TRBD2 aligns across 8 bases. V was pared by 4 bases and J by 0 bases, with 3 bases of the junction left unmatched. The CDR3 extends over 15 amino acids. Germline CDR1 and CDR2: SGHDN and FVKESK. Here the CDR3 reads CASSPGGESTDTQYF. As DNA, the CDR3 is TGTGCCAGCAGCCCGGGGGGGGAAAGCACAGATACGCAGTATTTT.

This chain connects TRBV30 to TRBJ1-1; D gene ambiguous. V gave up 5 bases and J gave up 1 base, with 11 bases separating them. There are 13 residues in the CDR3. CDR1 GTSNPN and CDR2 SVGIG come from the germline V gene (reference sequence). The CDR3 nucleotides read TGTGCCTGGGATGGGCCCTCGAACACTGAAGCTTTCTTT. Residues: CAWDGPSNTEAFF.

This chain connects TRBV7-2 to TRBJ1-2; D is ambiguous. The CDR3 has 14 residues. Germline loops: CDR1 SGHTA, CDR2 FQGNSA. The germline V and J ends were trimmed by 0 bases and 4 bases, with 9 bases remaining between them. The CDR3 sequence: CASSLAAVAYGYTF. The CDR3 nucleotides are TGTGCCAGCAGCTTAGCGGCAGTTGCCTATGGCTACACCTTC.